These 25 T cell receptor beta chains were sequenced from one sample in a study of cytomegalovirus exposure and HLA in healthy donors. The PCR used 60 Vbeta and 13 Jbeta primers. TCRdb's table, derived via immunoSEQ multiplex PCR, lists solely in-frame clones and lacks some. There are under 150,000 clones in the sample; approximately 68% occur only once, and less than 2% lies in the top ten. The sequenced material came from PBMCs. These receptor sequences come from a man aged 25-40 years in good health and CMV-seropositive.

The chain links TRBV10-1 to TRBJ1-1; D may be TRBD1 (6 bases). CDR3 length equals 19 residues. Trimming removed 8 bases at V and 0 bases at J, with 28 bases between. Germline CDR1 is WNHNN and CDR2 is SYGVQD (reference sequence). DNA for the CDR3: TGCGCCAGCGACGCTAACGGACAGCACAAGAACCGAATGAACACTGAAGCTTTCTTT. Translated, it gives CASDANGQHKNRMNTEAFF.

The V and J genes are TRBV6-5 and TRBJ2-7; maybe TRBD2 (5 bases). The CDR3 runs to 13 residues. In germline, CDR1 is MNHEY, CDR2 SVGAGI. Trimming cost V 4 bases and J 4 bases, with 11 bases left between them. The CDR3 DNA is TGTGCCAGCAGTTCTGGCGGGTTTTACGAGCAGTACTTC. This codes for CASSSGGFYEQYF.

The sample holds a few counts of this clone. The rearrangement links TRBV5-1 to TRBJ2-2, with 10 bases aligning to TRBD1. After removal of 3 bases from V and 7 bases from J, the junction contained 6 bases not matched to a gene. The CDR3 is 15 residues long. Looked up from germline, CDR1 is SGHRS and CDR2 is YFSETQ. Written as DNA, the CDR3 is TGCGCCAGCAGCTCTGGACAGGGGGAGGTCGGGGAGCTGTTTTTT. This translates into CASSSGQGEVGELFF.

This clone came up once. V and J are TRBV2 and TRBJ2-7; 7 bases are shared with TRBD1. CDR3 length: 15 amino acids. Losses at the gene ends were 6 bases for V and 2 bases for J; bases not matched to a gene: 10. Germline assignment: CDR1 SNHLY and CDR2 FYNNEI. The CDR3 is CASREQGFPTYEQYF. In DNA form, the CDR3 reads TGTGCCAGCAGGGAACAGGGGTTCCCAACCTACGAGCAGTACTTC.

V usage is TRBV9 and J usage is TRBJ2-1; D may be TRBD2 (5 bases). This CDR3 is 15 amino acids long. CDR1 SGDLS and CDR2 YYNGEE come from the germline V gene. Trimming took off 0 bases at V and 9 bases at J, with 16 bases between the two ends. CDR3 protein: CASSVEPQEASEQFF. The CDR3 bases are TGTGCCAGCAGCGTAGAGCCCCAGGAGGCCAGTGAGCAGTTCTTC.

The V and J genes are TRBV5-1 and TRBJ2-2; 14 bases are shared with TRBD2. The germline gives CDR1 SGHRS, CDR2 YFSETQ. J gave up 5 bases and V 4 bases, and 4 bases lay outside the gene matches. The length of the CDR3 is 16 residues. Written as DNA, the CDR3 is TGCGCCAGCAGCCGGTGGACTAGCGGGGGGACCGGGGAGCTGTTTTTT. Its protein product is CASSRWTSGGTGELFF.

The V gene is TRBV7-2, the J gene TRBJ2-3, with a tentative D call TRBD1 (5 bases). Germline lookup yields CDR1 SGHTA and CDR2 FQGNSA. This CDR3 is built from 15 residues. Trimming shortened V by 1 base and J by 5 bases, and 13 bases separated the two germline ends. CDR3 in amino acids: CASSLEGFILDTQYF. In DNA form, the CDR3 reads TGTGCCAGCAGCTTAGAGGGGTTTATCTTAGATACGCAGTATTTT. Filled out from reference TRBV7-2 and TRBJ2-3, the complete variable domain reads GAGVSQSPSNKVTEKGKDVELRCDPISGHTALYWYRQSLGQGLEFLIYFQGNSAPDKSGLPSDRFSAERTGGSVSTLTIQRTQQEDSAVYLCASSLEGFILDTQYFGPGTRLTVL.

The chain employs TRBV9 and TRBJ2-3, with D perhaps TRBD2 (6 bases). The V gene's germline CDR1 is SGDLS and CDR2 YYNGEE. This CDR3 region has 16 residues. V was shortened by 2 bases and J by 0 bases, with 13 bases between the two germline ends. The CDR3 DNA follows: TGTGCCAGCAGCGTCTCCGGGAGCCAAAGCACAGATACGCAGTATTTT. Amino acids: CASSVSGSQSTDTQYF.

Here the CDR3 DNA reads TGTGCCATCAGTGTAACAGGACCTGGAAACACCATATATTTT. This codes for CAISVTGPGNTIYF. The genes are TRBV10-3 and TRBJ1-3; D perhaps matches TRBD1 (5 bases). The V gene's germline CDR1 is ENHRY and CDR2 SYGVKD. Trimming took 4 bases from V and 2 from J, leaving 9 bases between them. CDR3 size: 14 residues.

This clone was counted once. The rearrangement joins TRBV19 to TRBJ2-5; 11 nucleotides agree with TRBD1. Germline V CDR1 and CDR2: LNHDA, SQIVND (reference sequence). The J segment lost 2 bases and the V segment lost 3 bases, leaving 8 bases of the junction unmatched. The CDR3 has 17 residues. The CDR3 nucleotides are TGTGCCAGTAGTATGGGGGGGGGACAGGGGGGGCAAGAGACCCAGTACTTC. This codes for CASSMGGGQGGQETQYF. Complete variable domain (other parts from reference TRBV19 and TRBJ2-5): DGGITQSPKYLFRKEGQNVTLSCEQNLNHDAMYWYRQDPGQGLRLIYYSQIVNDFQKGDIAEGYSVSREKKESFPLTVTSAQKNPTAFYLCASSMGGGQGGQETQYFGPGTRLLVL.

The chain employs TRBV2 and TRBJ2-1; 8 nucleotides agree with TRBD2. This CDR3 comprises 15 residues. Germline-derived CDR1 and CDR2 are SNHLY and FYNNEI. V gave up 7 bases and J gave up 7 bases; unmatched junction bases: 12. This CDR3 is CASTGIREGDNEQFF. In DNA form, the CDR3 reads TGTGCCAGCACGGGGATACGGGAGGGCGATAATGAGCAGTTCTTC.

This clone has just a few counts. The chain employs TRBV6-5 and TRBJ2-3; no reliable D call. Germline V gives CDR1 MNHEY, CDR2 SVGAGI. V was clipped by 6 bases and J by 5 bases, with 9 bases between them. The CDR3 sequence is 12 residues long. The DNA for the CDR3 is TGTGCCAGCAGCCAGGTTGGAGATACGCAGTATTTT. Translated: CASSQVGDTQYF.

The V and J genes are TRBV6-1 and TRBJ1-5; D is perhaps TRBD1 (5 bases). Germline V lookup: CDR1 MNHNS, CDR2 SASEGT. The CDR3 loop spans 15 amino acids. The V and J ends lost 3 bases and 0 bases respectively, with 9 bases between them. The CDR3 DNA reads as TGTGCCAGCAGTGACAAGGGGTATAGCAATCAGCCCCAGCATTTT. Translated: CASSDKGYSNQPQHF.

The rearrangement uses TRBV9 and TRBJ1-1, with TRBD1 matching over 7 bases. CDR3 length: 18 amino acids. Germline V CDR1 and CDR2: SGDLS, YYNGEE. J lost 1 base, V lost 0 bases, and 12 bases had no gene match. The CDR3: CASSVDLTGSTGNTEAFF. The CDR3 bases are TGTGCCAGCAGCGTAGACCTGACAGGGTCCACGGGGAACACTGAAGCTTTCTTT.

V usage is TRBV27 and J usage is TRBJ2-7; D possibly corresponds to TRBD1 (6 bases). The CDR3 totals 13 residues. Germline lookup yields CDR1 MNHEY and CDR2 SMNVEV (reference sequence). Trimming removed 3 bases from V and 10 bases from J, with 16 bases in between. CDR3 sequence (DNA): TGTGCCAGCAGTTTTGGTTCGGGGACACCCCAGTACTTC. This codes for CASSFGSGTPQYF.

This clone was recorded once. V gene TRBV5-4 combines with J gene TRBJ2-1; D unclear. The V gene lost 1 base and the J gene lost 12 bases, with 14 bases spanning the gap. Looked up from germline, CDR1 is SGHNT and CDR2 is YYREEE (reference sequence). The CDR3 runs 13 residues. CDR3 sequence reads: CASSLWRSQTQFF. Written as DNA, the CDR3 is TGTGCCAGCAGCTTGTGGAGATCCCAGACGCAGTTCTTC.

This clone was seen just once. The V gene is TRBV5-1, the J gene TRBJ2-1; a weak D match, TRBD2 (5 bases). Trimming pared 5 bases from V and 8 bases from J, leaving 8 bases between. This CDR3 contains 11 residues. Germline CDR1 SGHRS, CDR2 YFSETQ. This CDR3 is CASRGRDEQFF. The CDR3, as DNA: TGCGCCAGCAGAGGGAGAGATGAGCAGTTCTTC.

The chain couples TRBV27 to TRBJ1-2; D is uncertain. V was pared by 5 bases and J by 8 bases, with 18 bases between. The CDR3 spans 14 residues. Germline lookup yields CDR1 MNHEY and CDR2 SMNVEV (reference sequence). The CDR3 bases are TGTGCCAGCAGTCCCAGGCAGGCTTTAAGGGGCTACACCTTC. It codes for CASSPRQALRGYTF.

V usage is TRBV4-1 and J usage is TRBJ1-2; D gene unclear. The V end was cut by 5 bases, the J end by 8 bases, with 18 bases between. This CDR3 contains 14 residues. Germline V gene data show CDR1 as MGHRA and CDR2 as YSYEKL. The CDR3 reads CASSAGGRVWGYTF. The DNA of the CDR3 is TGCGCCAGCAGCGCAGGAGGCCGGGTATGGGGCTACACCTTC.

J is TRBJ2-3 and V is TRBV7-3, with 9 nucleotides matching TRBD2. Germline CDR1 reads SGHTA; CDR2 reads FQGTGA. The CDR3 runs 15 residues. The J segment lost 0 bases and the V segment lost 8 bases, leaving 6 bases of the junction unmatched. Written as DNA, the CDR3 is TGTGCCAGCGGAATAGCGGGAGCCAGCACAGATACGCAGTATTTT. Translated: CASGIAGASTDTQYF.

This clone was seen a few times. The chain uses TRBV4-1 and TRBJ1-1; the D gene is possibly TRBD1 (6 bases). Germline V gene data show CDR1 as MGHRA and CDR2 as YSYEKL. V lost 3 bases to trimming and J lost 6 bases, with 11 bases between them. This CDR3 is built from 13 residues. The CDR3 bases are TGCGCCAGCAGCCACGAGGGGGGGTCTGAAGCTTTCTTT. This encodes CASSHEGGSEAFF.

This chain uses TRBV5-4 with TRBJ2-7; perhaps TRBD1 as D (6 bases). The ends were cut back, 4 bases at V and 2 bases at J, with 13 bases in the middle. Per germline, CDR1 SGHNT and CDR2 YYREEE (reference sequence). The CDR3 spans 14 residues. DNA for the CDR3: TGTGCCAGCAGCCCAGGGGTCCTAACCTACGAGCAGTACTTC. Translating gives CASSPGVLTYEQYF.

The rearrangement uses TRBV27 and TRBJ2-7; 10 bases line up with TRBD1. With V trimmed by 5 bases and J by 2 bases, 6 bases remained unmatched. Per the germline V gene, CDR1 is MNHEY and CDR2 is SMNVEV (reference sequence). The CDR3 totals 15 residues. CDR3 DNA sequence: TGTGCCAGCAGTGGGACAGGGGTCCTCCCCTACGAGCAGTACTTC. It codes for CASSGTGVLPYEQYF.

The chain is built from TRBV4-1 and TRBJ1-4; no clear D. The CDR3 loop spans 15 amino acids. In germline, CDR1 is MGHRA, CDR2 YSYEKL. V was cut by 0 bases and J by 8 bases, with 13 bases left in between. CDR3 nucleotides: TGCGCCAGCAGCCAAGATTTGAGACTCCAGGAAAAACTGTTTTTT. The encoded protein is CASSQDLRLQEKLFF.

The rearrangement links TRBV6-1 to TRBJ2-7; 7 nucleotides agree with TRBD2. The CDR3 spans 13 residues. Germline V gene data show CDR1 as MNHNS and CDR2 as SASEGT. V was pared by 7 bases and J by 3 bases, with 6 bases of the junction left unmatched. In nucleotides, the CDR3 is TGTGCCAGCAACCTAGCGGTCCTCTACGAGCAGTACTTC. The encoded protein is CASNLAVLYEQYF.